This TCR beta chain was recovered during a study of neurological immune-mediated disorders. Findings and caveats of the study: Healthy controls had more TCR clonal expansion than multiple sclerosis, which showed the least, whereas HTLV-1-associated myelopathy showed the most.

On this clonotype itself: The antigen remains undetermined. A much larger clone differs by one base, so this may be a read error.

There are 12 residues in the CDR3. Germline CDR1 reads SGHDN; CDR2 reads FVKESK. The cDNA was generated by 5'RACE with 10-nucleotide random UMIs. The output of every sequencing run exceeded 200 million TCR-beta sequences, derived from 15-18 subjects. Each CDR3 protein is one row after TCRdb ran MiXCR on the 5' RACE reads. The table records tens of thousands of distinct CDR3 sequences, 20% to 30% of them present only once. The chain is built from TRBV14 and TRBJ2-7, with D maybe TRBD2 (5 bases). The source is a woman aged 70-85 years in good health. Sequencing input: PBMCs. The CDR3 sequence is CASSQARGERYF. The CDR3 DNA follows: TGTGCCAGCAGCCAAGCCCGGGGAGAGCGGTACTTC.